This T cell receptor beta chain came from a study of cytomegalovirus exposure and HLA in healthy donors (dated 2017 in TCRdb). Study-level background: An earlier analysis of several hundred of the donors reported roughly 300 Gb of sequence data and roughly 110 million unique TCR beta sequences from 150 million to 200 million T cells. A later genetic analysis took genome-wide SNP genotypes for about 55% of the roughly 700 donors and used that subset as a discovery cohort. An earlier analysis of 450 to 750 of the donors used high-throughput TCR beta sequencing to judge whether each TCR beta V gene segment behaved as functional or pseudogenic. To predict cytomegalovirus infection status, the study brought together high-throughput TCR immunosequencing, statistical association of individual TCRs with disease status, and machine learning. On average, roughly 240,000 unique TCR beta nucleotide sequences were sequenced per donor among roughly 430 genotyped donors of the cohort, with around 19% of those sequences being non-productive. Donor age, sex, ethnicity and CMV serostatus were compiled together with the repertoire data. An early release covering roughly 580 HLA-typed donors comprised roughly 300 gigabases of sequencing data and approximately 85 million unique TCR sequences. Using immunosequencing, the study profiled T cell repertoires from 500 to 800 subjects and related those repertoires to cytomegalovirus serostatus. Typing coverage varied by locus: about 620-630 donors for A, B, C, DRB1 and DQB1; under 550 for DQA1; about 600 for DPA1; 400 to 480 for DPB1. The study was designed to test whether signatures of past pathogen exposure could be identified by cataloging public T cell receptors. A later analysis re-examined previously published TCR beta repertoires from hundreds of donors and added high-resolution HLA genotyping to investigate patterns of TCR occurrence. Rather than drawing on any new phenotypic data, the later analysis identified candidate immune exposures from TCR beta sequences and the way those sequences occurred across donors. Among the roughly 370 genotyped donors, around 81% belonged to the genetic ancestry cluster associated with self-reported Caucasian donors. A separate validation cohort of some 130 different subjects was used in addition to the approximately 700-subject first cohort. Four or five DR-DQ haplotypes were handled as single units for association and clustering because linkage in the cohort was strong. All discovery cohort repertoires had been generated on a single sequencing platform. Class I and class II HLA loci were covered by the typing at four-digit resolution.

Receptors were amplified or captured by the immunoSEQ multiplex PCR assay. The multiplex PCR relied on a mix of 60 forward primers for TCR Vbeta segments and 13 reverse primers for TCR Jbeta segments. The CDR3 region of rearranged TCR beta genes was amplified from genomic DNA by a multiplex PCR assay. Amplified TCR beta libraries were sequenced as 87-base-pair reads on the Illumina HiSeq System. In the paper's pipeline: In a later analysis, some 80 million unique TCR beta chains were counted across the 666 repertoires, and roughly 11 million of these chains were shared by at least two donors. Raw reads were error-corrected and collapsed into unique sequences by a nearest-neighbor algorithm in which closely related sequences were merged to remove PCR and sequencing errors. CDR3 sequences were aligned to IMGT reference sequences to assign V, D and J gene segments. For a sequence to be retained, a match of at least six nucleotides to both a V gene segment and a J gene segment was required. Rearrangements were classified as productive when the CDR3 lacked stop codons and remained in frame with V and J, and all other rearrangements were classified as non-productive. Following IMGT convention, CDR3 was defined as the stretch from the second conserved V-encoded cysteine up to the conserved J-encoded phenylalanine. The earlier analysis of fewer than 750 of the donors excluded sequences that lacked an unambiguous match to a single V gene segment. An earlier analysis of fewer than 650 of the donors classified V segments as functional when productive rearrangements were above 56.7% and as segregating when the standard deviation between donors was above 5%. To diagnose cytomegalovirus status from the catalog of TCR beta chain sequences, a statistical classification framework was built. A later analysis assigned V and J genes by comparing TCR nucleotide sequences with IMGT/GENE-DB human TR gene sequences. A later analysis assigned CDR3 sequences and most-parsimonious VDJ recombination scenarios with the TCRdist pipeline. A later analysis defined each TCR beta chain by its CDR3 amino acid sequence plus V-gene family, and excluded reads lacking a unique V-gene family. As a way to deal with suspected cross-contamination and a sequencing artifact, a later analysis dropped roughly 600 nucleotide sequences that were highly shared and had low generation probability. For each public chain, a later analysis derived a clonal expansion index from normalized ranks of inferred template counts within each repertoire. Generation probabilities in a later analysis came from a VDJ recombination model fitted to out-of-frame rearrangements, and those results were checked against IGoR. In a later analysis, TCR-TCR, TCR-HLA and TCR-CMV co-occurrence was scored with hypergeometric tests, and a repertoire-size bias correction was applied to TCR pairs. To estimate false discovery rates, a later analysis permuted the HLA or CMV assignments 20 times. In a later analysis, co-occurring TCRs were grouped using DBSCAN, and TCRdist sequence similarity was added for clustering within HLA-allele-positive subsets. For co-occurrence clustering, repertoires with fewer than 30,000 or more than 120,000 public chains were excluded, along with 4 to 6 repertoires with anomalous nucleotide sharing. In its TCRdb copy, this immuneACCESS table keeps in-frame sequences only and misses some clones. Where compared with another copy, unresolved V genes explain less than half of these, and the others have no known cause. The V and J calls and the clone size are those of that table, but D and trimming were determined from the DNA. The sample profile shows 100,000 to 150,000 clones; 10% of them were found once. The ten biggest clones cover about 4.7% of the sample.

The cohort comprised under 700 healthy bone marrow donors. At the time of sampling, all cohort members were nominally healthy, though unrecorded immune exposures were likely present. The donor tested CMV seropositive and was one of the 289 seropositive cohort members. Each donor provided a peripheral blood sample, and peripheral blood mononuclear cells were used for TCR beta sequencing. The Qiagen DNeasy Blood Extraction Kit was used to extract genomic DNA from the blood cell samples. Including cysteine and phenylalanine, the CDR3 has 15 amino acids. The only DNA kept is the CDR3, 45 bases in frame from the first base. After removal of 6 bases from V and 5 bases from J, the junction retains 8 bases not matched to a gene. CDR1 SNHLY and CDR2 FYNNEI were looked up in the germline V gene. The full study reports these points: According to a later analysis, most CMV-associated TCR beta chains appeared to be HLA-restricted, and the HLA associations seemed to be driven largely by CMV exposure. Some IMGT-functional V segments, including TRBV6-2 and TRBV6-3, could not be distinguished by the 87-base-pair reads and were therefore excluded. Three of the identified cytomegalovirus-associated TCR beta chains were confirmed in vitro to be specific for cytomegalovirus antigens. Correlated functional status among segregating V segments might reflect linkage disequilibrium, but an unknown experimental factor could not be ruled out. A later genetic analysis associated a missense DCLRE1C variant with V-gene and J-gene trimming of TCR beta chains, and an independent cohort replicated the association. In an earlier analysis of roughly 560 of the donors, most TCR beta V segments were observed in productive rearrangements about 87% or about 30% of the time, broadly matching IMGT annotations. In a later analysis, several top co-occurrence clusters were reported to appear linked to parvovirus B19, influenza, CMV and Epstein-Barr virus. A later analysis found that TCR association rates varied across HLA loci, with DRB1 alleles showing the most associated TCRs and HLA-C alleles the fewest. When HLA alleles, especially DR and DQ, strongly co-occurred, TCR associations were difficult to assign to individual alleles. In the study, around 150 TCR beta chains were listed as associated with cytomegalovirus. It was suggested by the authors that the approach could potentially be generalized to other disease states and immunological phenotypes. A later genetic analysis reported fewer N-insertions in productive TCRs among donors in an Asian-associated ancestry cluster than the 666-donor mean. CMV serostatus was the only immune exposure information available for the cohort. Most TCR sequences were seen in very few donors, while some public TCRs were found in many individuals. Because some donors lacked HLA typing at each locus, the association tests relied only on the typed subset. A later analysis found that HLA-associated TCR beta chains were more clonally expanded and had lower generation probabilities than equally common non-associated chains. In a later analysis, 16,951 TCR beta sequences were associated with specific HLA alleles at a false discovery rate of 0.05. A further reported finding was that TCR beta sequences accurately predicted the HLA-A and HLA-B alleles for most subjects in the first cohort. This cohort had only TCR beta chains sequenced, and the lack of alpha or paired-chain data limited which features could be detected. The classifier was reported to diagnose cytomegalovirus status with high specificity and sensitivity in both the original and validation cohorts. Roughly uniform sequencing depth across donors was assumed in presence/absence analyses, although this assumption may not hold. The earlier analysis of almost 600 of the donors excluded some 16 rarely observed V segments, including chromosome 9 orphons, because counts were too low. The sequencing pipeline was judged likely to have produced a cluster of highly shared sequence variants as a technical artifact.

Ten or more counts support this clone. Its specific antigen is unknown. One base away there is no much larger clone; base qualities are not given. The chain couples TRBV2 to TRBJ2-5; 11 bases in between match TRBD2. The specimen sequenced was PBMCs. The sequence came from a woman aged 18-29 years in good health and CMV-seropositive. In nucleotides, the sequence is TGTGCCAGCAGGGCCATAGCGGGAGGGAAGGAGACCCAGTACTTC. Its protein reads: CASRAIAGGKETQYF.